The text below deals with one T cell receptor beta chain. Measured with immunoSEQ multiplex PCR; TCRdb has only the in-frame clones, and not every one. The table lists under 300,000 clones, around 86% of them singletons. This CDR3 is built from 15 residues. This sample stems from a study of blood T cell repertoires in COVID-19. This rearrangement joins TRBV21-1 to TRBJ1-2; the tabulated D call, TRBD1, remains unverified against the DNA. TRBV21-1 is a documented pseudogene. This TCR was recovered from a woman aged 70-85 years with active or convalescent COVID-19. Input material: peripheral blood. CDR3 coding DNA: TGTGCCAGCAGCAAAGCAGGGACAGGGGACTATGGCTACACCTTC. This gives the protein CASSKAGTGDYGYTF.